One sample yielded the 28 T cell receptor beta chains listed below, sequenced in a study of T-cell reconstitution after alpha-beta-depleted transplantation in children. It was with unique molecular identifiers that the TCRbeta library was prepared. TCRdb itself ran the PCR reads through MiXCR, one entry per CDR3 protein. The sample holds about 980,000 distinct CDR3 sequences, roughly 29% seen once. The sample was PBMCs, mostly from graft donor cells, taken 360 days after TCRalphabeta/CD19-depleted stem cell transplant. The receptors here all came from a boy under two years old who had a stem cell transplant for SCID, so the T cells may come from the graft donor.

The chain recombines TRBV20-1 with TRBJ2-1, with D uncertain. Germline CDR1 DFQATT, CDR2 SNEGSKA (reference sequence). This CDR3 has 14 amino acids. Deletions cut 4 bases from V and 0 bases from J, with 10 bases between. CDR3 sequence reads: CSAKMATSYNEQFF. The CDR3 nucleotides are TGCAGTGCTAAGATGGCAACCTCCTACAATGAGCAGTTCTTC.

The chain carries TRBV30 and TRBJ2-1; D gene unclear. Germline V gives CDR1 GTSNPN, CDR2 SVGIG (reference sequence). CDR3 length: 11 residues. Trimming stripped 0 bases from V and 12 bases from J, with 9 bases between. The CDR3 DNA sequence: TGTGCCTGGAGTGTACGGTACTCGCAGTTCTTC. Protein: CAWSVRYSQFF.

This clonotype was found once. This chain connects TRBV2 to TRBJ2-2, with 9 nucleotides matching TRBD1. From germline, CDR1 is SNHLY and CDR2 FYNNEI. With 6 bases clipped from V and 3 bases from J, the junction kept 5 bases outside the gene matches. This CDR3 region has 15 residues. CDR3 loop: CASRGTGRDTGELFF. CDR3 DNA sequence: TGTGCCAGCAGAGGGACAGGGCGAGACACCGGGGAGCTGTTTTTT.

CDR3 sequence reads: CASSLARSPNYGYTF. The DNA of the CDR3 is TGCGCCAGCAGCTTGGCGAGGAGCCCTAACTATGGCTACACCTTC. V usage is TRBV5-1 and J usage is TRBJ1-2; D not resolved. This CDR3 is 15 amino acids long. Germline assignment: CDR1 SGHRS and CDR2 YFSETQ. Trimming stripped 0 bases from V and 0 bases from J, with 9 bases between.

The chain employs TRBV4-1 and TRBJ2-3; 12 bases are a match to TRBD2. The V and J ends lost 1 base and 2 bases, in that order; junction bases with no gene match: 7. Germline V gives CDR1 MGHRA, CDR2 YSYEKL. The CDR3 runs 18 residues. CDR3 amino acids: CASSQAPSGGGFTDTQYF. The CDR3 coding sequence is TGCGCCAGCAGCCAAGCGCCTAGCGGGGGGGGTTTCACAGATACGCAGTATTTT.

This clonotype has just a few counts. The chain has TRBV12-3 or TRBV12-4 and TRBJ1-5; D is ambiguous. V lost 6 bases, J lost 2 bases, and 11 bases lay in between. This CDR3 is 14 amino acids long. For the CDR3, the DNA is TGTGCCAGCAGACCCGGGAGGGGCAATCAGCCCCAGCATTTT. Residues: CASRPGRGNQPQHF.

This clonotype was counted only a few times. The V call is TRBV12-3 or TRBV12-4, the J call TRBJ2-1, with D possibly being TRBD2 (7 bases). The CDR3 spans 16 residues. Trimming removed 7 bases from V and 5 bases from J, with 21 bases in between. The CDR3 DNA reads as TGTGCCAGCACCTTTCTAGGGGGGGGGAGGAACAATGAGCAGTTCTTC. Its protein is CASTFLGGGRNNEQFF.

This clonotype was seen a few times. The chain links TRBV4-1 to TRBJ1-2; D is uncertain. The CDR3 runs to 13 residues. V was trimmed by 0 bases and J by 8 bases, leaving 10 bases between them. Germline CDR1 reads MGHRA; CDR2 reads YSYEKL. For the CDR3, the DNA is TGCGCCAGCAGCCAAGAGGCCAGGAGAGGCTACACCTTC. Its protein is CASSQEARRGYTF.

V is TRBV4-3 and J is TRBJ1-6; maybe TRBD1 (5 bases). Germline loops: CDR1 LGHNA, CDR2 YSLEER. The V gene lost 0 bases and the J gene lost 14 bases, with 14 bases spanning the gap. This CDR3 contains 14 residues. The CDR3 DNA reads TGCGCCAGCAGCCAAGATGTCCCGGGGGTAGCCCTCCACTTT. Translating it yields CASSQDVPGVALHF.

A few counts support this clonotype. In nucleotides, the CDR3 is TGTGCCAGCAGTTCCAGACGTGGGACAGGCCAGGCAGATACGCAGTATTTT. Translated: CASSSRRGTGQADTQYF. This chain links TRBV12-3 or TRBV12-4 with TRBJ2-3; 8 bases align to TRBD1. The CDR3 is 17 residues long. V shed 4 bases and J 4 bases; nucleotides not matched to a gene: 13.

This clonotype turned up a few times. The gene calls are TRBV24-1 and TRBJ2-7; D is unresolved. V gave up 1 base and J gave up 5 bases, with 5 bases separating them. The length of the CDR3 is 12 residues. Germline loops: CDR1 KGHDR, CDR2 SFDVKD. CDR3 nucleotide sequence: TGTGCCACCAGTGATTTAGAGGACGAGCAGTACTTC. Its protein is CATSDLEDEQYF.

The gene calls are TRBV5-1 and TRBJ2-6; a weak D match, TRBD1 (5 bases). The CDR3 extends over 16 amino acids. Germline V gene sequence: CDR1 SGHRS, CDR2 YFSETQ. With 5 bases removed from V and 0 bases from J, the gap between germline ends came to 12 bases. In DNA form, the CDR3 reads TGCGCCAGCAGTTCAGGGTCCTACTCTGGGGCCAACGTCCTGACTTTC. This sequence encodes CASSSGSYSGANVLTF. The full variable domain, completed using reference TRBV5-1 and TRBJ2-6, is KAGVTQTPRYLIKTRGQQVTLSCSPISGHRSVSWYQQTPGQGLQFLFEYFSETQRNKGNFPGRFSGRQFSNSRSEMNVSTLELGDSALYLCASSSGSYSGANVLTFGAGSRLTVL.

This clonotype was picked up a small number of times. V and J are TRBV12-3 or TRBV12-4 and TRBJ2-1; D is unclear. This CDR3 has 15 amino acids. V was shortened by 3 bases and J by 0 bases, with 9 bases between the two germline ends. The CDR3 region is CASSLYEISYNEQFF. As DNA, the CDR3 is TGTGCCAGCAGTTTGTATGAGATCTCCTACAATGAGCAGTTCTTC.

The V gene is TRBV19, the J gene TRBJ1-5, with 7 bases fitting TRBD1. The V gene's germline CDR1 is LNHDA and CDR2 SQIVND (reference sequence). The CDR3 runs 17 residues. V lost 3 bases, J lost 1 base, and 9 bases stayed unmatched. CDR3 loop: CASSITSGTESNQPQHF. The DNA of the CDR3 is TGTGCCAGTAGTATCACGTCCGGGACAGAGAGCAATCAGCCCCAGCATTTT.

This clonotype was observed a few times. The chain uses TRBV28 and TRBJ2-5; unclear D gene. Germline V gene sequence: CDR1 MDHEN, CDR2 SYDVKM. The CDR3 covers 12 residues. Trimming removed 6 bases at V and 1 base at J, with 6 bases between. The CDR3 DNA sequence: TGTGCCAGCAGGACGTCCCAAGAGACCCAGTACTTC. Translating it yields CASRTSQETQYF.

The chain links TRBV12-3 or TRBV12-4 to TRBJ2-1; 9 bases are a match to TRBD2. CDR3 length: 14 amino acids. Trimming at V came to 6 bases and at J to 7 bases, leaving 7 bases not matched to a gene. DNA for the CDR3: TGTGCCAGCAGCGCGGGGGGGCTTCGGAATGAGCAGTTCTTC. This translates into CASSAGGLRNEQFF.

The rearrangement uses TRBV12-3 or TRBV12-4 and TRBJ2-1; D remains ambiguous. Trimming left V 6 bases short and J 6 bases short, with 21 bases between. The CDR3 is 16 amino acids. The CDR3, as DNA: TGTGCCAGCAGGCCACGTCTAGGTGTTTATCTCAATGAGCAGTTCTTC. Translation gives CASRPRLGVYLNEQFF.

This chain joins TRBV5-5 and TRBJ2-4; D is undetermined. Germline V CDR1 and CDR2: SGHKS, YYEKEE (reference sequence). Trimming took 3 bases from V and 8 from J, leaving 9 bases between them. The CDR3 is 12 residues long. CDR3 loop: CASSYDGYIQYF. The CDR3 DNA is TGTGCCAGCAGCTACGACGGTTACATTCAGTACTTC.

The chain recombines TRBV14 with TRBJ2-7; 11 nucleotides line up with TRBD1. The CDR3 sequence is 19 residues long. Germline V CDR1 and CDR2: SGHDN, FVKESK. The ends lost 1 base at V and 3 bases at J; junction bases unmatched: 14. For the CDR3, the DNA is TGTGCCAGCAGCCAAGCCCTTTCGGGACAGGGGGAAAGAGTCTACGAGCAGTACTTC. Translation gives CASSQALSGQGERVYEQYF.

Many counts were recorded for this clonotype. The chain combines TRBV29-1 with TRBJ2-3; D is uncertain. V lost 4 bases to trimming and J lost 2 bases, with 16 bases between them. Germline CDR1 reads SQVTM; CDR2 reads ANQGSEA. This CDR3 contains 15 residues. Here the CDR3 DNA reads TGCAGCGTTGGCCTGGCAGGCCCCCTCACAGATACGCAGTATTTT. Translated, it gives CSVGLAGPLTDTQYF.

This clonotype was detected many times. The chain employs TRBV28 and TRBJ2-4; 7 positions match TRBD1. This CDR3 has 15 residues. V gave up 3 bases and J gave up 2 bases; unmatched junction bases: 4. CDR1 and CDR2 from the germline V gene are MDHEN and SYDVKM. The CDR3 here is CASSLAGGSKNIQYF. The CDR3 nucleotides are TGTGCCAGCAGTTTGGCAGGGGGATCCAAAAACATTCAGTACTTC.

The V and J genes are TRBV19 and TRBJ2-7; no firm D call. Germline lookup yields CDR1 LNHDA and CDR2 SQIVND (reference sequence). The V gene lost 3 bases and the J gene lost 0 bases, with 12 bases spanning the gap. The CDR3 length is 15 residues. CDR3 coding DNA: TGTGCCAGTAGTATCGGCGCAGGTACCTCCTACGAGCAGTACTTC. This gives the protein CASSIGAGTSYEQYF.

This rearrangement joins TRBV29-1 to TRBJ2-3; possibly TRBD2 for D (6 bases). Trimming shortened V by 6 bases and J by 4 bases, and 14 bases separated the two germline ends. This CDR3 is built from 13 residues. Germline V CDR1 and CDR2: SQVTM, ANQGSEA. The CDR3 DNA follows: TGCAGCGTCGGGGACTCCCAGGCAGATACGCAGTATTTT. The encoded protein is CSVGDSQADTQYF.

This clonotype was observed a few times. This chain connects TRBV6-5 to TRBJ2-1, with 15 bases that match TRBD2. The CDR3 runs to 19 residues. With V trimmed by 4 bases and J by 7 bases, 14 bases remained unmatched. The germline CDR1 and CDR2 sequences are MNHEY and SVGAGI. CDR3 in amino acids: CASSSSLSGLAGGRNEQFF. CDR3 nucleotides: TGTGCCAGCAGTTCCTCTCTATCGGGACTAGCGGGGGGTAGAAATGAGCAGTTCTTC.

The sample holds a few counts of this clonotype. The chain combines TRBV20-1 with TRBJ2-3; 8 bases are a match to TRBD2. CDR1 and CDR2 (germline): DFQATT, SNEGSKA (reference sequence). This CDR3 is 14 amino acids long. V dropped 5 bases and J dropped 6; count of bases not matched to a gene: 10. The CDR3 DNA reads as TGCAGTGCTGGGACCGGGGGGGCCTTCGATACGCAGTATTTT. It encodes CSAGTGGAFDTQYF.

The CDR3 DNA sequence: TGCGCCAGCAGCCAAGGACTAGCGGGGGATCTGAACACCGGGGAGCTGTTTTTT. Its translation is CASSQGLAGDLNTGELFF. The chain carries TRBV4-1 and TRBJ2-2; 12 bases line up with TRBD2. CDR1 and CDR2 from the germline V gene are MGHRA and YSYEKL. The CDR3 loop spans 18 amino acids. V shed 1 base and J 1 base; nucleotides not matched to a gene: 4.

The table lists this clonotype with a few counts. This rearrangement joins TRBV5-1 to TRBJ2-3; the match to TRBD2 covers 13 bases. From germline, CDR1 is SGHRS and CDR2 YFSETQ. This CDR3 is built from 18 residues. V dropped 4 bases and J dropped 6; count of bases not matched to a gene: 14. The CDR3 loop reads CASSQRTSGGPDWDTQYF. The CDR3 DNA follows: TGCGCCAGCAGCCAGCGGACTAGCGGGGGCCCCGACTGGGATACGCAGTATTTT.

The genes are TRBV6-1 and TRBJ2-4; perhaps TRBD1 as D (5 bases). The CDR3 is 17 residues long. Trimming took 5 bases from V and 0 from J, leaving 17 bases between them. Per germline, CDR1 MNHNS and CDR2 SASEGT. CDR3 DNA sequence: TGTGCCAGCAGTACCATGGGGCAAGGCGTAGCCAAAAACATTCAGTACTTC. Translated: CASSTMGQGVAKNIQYF.